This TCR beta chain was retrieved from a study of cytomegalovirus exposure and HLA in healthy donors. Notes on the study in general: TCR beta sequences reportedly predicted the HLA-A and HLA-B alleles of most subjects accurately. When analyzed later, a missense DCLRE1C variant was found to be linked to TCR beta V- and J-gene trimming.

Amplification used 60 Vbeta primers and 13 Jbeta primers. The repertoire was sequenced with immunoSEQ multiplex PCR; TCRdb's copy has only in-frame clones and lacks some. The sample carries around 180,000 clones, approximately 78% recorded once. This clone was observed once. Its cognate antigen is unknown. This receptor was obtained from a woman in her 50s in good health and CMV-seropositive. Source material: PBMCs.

Written as DNA, the CDR3 is TGTGCCAGCATCATATCCCGAGCGGGGCACTCCTACGAGCAGTACTTC. It is translated as CASIISRAGHSYEQYF. The chain joins TRBV9 to TRBJ2-7; 7 bases align to TRBD2. The junction had 12 bases not matched to a gene; V was cut back by 6 bases and J by 0 bases. The CDR3 contains 16 residues. CDR1 is SGDLS, CDR2 YYNGEE, per germline.